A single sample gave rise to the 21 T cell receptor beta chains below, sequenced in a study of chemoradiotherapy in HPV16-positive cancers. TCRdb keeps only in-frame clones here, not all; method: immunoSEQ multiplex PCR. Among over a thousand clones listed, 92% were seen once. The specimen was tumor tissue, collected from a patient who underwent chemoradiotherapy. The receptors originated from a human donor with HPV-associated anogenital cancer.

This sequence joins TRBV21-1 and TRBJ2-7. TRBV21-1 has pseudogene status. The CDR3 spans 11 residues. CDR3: CASRGKGEQYF. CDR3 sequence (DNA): TGTGCCAGCAGGGGGAAAGGGGAGCAGTACTTC.

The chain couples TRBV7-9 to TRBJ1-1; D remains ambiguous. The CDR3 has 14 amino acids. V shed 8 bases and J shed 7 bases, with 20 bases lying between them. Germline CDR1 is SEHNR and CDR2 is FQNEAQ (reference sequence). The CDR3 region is CASRNMGPSGEAFF. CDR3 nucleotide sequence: TGTGCCAGCCGAAATATGGGCCCAAGCGGTGAAGCTTTCTTT.

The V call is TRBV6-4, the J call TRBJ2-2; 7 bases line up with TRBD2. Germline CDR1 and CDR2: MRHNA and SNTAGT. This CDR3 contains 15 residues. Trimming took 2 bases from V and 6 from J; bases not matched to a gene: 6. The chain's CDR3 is CASSDGLESSGELFF. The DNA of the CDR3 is TGTGCCAGCAGTGACGGACTAGAATCTTCCGGGGAGCTGTTTTTT.

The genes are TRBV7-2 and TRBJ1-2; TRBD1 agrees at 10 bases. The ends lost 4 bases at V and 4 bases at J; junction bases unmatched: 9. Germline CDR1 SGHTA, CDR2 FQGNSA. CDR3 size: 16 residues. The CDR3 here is CASSSTAGTGVYGYTF. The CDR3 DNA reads TGTGCCAGCAGCTCAACGGCCGGGACAGGGGTCTATGGCTACACCTTC.

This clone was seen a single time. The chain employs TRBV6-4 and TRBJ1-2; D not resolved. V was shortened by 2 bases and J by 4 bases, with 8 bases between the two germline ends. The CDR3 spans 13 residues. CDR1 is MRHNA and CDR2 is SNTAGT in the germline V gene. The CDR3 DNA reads TGTGCCAGCAGTGACGGCCCTTCCTATGGCTACACCTTC. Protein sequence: CASSDGPSYGYTF.

The CDR3 DNA sequence: TGCGCCAGCAGCCTGACGGTCGGGGGGTGGAATCAGCCCCAGCATTTT. It encodes CASSLTVGGWNQPQHF. The J gene is TRBJ1-5, the V gene TRBV4-1, with D perhaps TRBD1 (5 bases). The CDR3 is 16 residues long. Per germline, CDR1 MGHRA and CDR2 YSYEKL. Trimming removed 4 bases at V and 4 bases at J, with 17 bases between.

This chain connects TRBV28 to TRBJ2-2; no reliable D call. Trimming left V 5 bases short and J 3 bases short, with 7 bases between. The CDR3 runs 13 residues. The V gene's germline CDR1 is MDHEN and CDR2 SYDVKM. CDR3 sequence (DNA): TGTGCCAGCAGTAAGGTGGACACCGGGGAGCTGTTTTTT. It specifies CASSKVDTGELFF.

CDR3 bases: TGTGCCAGCCGGGGGCGGGAGGGGAACACCGGGGAGCTGTTTTTT. It translates to CASRGREGNTGELFF. This chain connects TRBV7-2 to TRBJ2-2, with 9 bases matching TRBD2. CDR3 length: 15 amino acids. V dropped 8 bases and J dropped 1; count of bases not matched to a gene: 5. Germline V gene lookup returns CDR1 SGHTA and CDR2 FQGNSA. The full variable domain, with the rest looked up from reference TRBV7-2 and TRBJ2-2, is GAGVSQSPSNKVTEKGKDVELRCDPISGHTALYWYRQSLGQGLEFLIYFQGNSAPDKSGLPSDRFSAERTGGSVSTLTIQRTQQEDSAVYLCASRGREGNTGELFFGEGSRLTVL.

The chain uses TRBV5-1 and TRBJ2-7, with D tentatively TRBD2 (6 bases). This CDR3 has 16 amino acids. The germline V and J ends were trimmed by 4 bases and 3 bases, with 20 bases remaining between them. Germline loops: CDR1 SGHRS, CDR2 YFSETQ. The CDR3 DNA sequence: TGCGCCAGCAGCCCCGCCGGAGGGCAGGGCATCTACGAGCAGTACTTC. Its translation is CASSPAGGQGIYEQYF.

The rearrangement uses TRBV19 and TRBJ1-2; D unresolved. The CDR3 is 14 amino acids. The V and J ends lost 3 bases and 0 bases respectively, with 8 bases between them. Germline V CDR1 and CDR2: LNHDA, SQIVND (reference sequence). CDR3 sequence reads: CASSIGPPNYGYTF. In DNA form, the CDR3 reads TGTGCCAGTAGTATCGGCCCTCCTAACTATGGCTACACCTTC. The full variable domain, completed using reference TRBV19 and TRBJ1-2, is DGGITQSPKYLFRKEGQNVTLSCEQNLNHDAMYWYRQDPGQGLRLIYYSQIVNDFQKGDIAEGYSVSREKKESFPLTVTSAQKNPTAFYLCASSIGPPNYGYTFGSGTRLTVV.

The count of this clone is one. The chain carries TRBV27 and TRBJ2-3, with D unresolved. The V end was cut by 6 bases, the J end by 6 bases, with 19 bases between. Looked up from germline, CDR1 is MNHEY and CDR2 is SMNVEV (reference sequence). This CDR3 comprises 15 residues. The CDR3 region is CASSPNGPGVDTQYF. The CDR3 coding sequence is TGTGCCAGCAGCCCGAATGGCCCCGGAGTGGATACGCAGTATTTT.

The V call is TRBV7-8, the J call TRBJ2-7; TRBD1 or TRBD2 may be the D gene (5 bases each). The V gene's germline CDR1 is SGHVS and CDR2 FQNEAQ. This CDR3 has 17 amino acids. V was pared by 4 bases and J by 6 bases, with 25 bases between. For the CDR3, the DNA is TGTGCCAGCAGCTACTCGCCCGAACGCACGAATGGGGGCGAGCAGTACTTC. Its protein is CASSYSPERTNGGEQYF.

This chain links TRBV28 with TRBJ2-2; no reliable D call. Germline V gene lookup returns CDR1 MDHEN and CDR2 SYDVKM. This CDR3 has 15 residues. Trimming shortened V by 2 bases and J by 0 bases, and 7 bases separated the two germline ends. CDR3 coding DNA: TGTGCCAGCAGTTTAGCCCCAGCGAACACCGGGGAGCTGTTTTTT. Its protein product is CASSLAPANTGELFF.

The CDR3 spells CASSSQPDYEQYF. The CDR3 nucleotides read TGTGCCAGCAGTTCGCAACCGGACTACGAGCAGTACTTC. The chain couples TRBV7-2 to TRBJ2-7; D not resolved. Germline V gene data show CDR1 as SGHTA and CDR2 as FQGNSA. This CDR3 is 13 amino acids long. V lost 6 bases to trimming and J lost 3 bases, with 12 bases between them.

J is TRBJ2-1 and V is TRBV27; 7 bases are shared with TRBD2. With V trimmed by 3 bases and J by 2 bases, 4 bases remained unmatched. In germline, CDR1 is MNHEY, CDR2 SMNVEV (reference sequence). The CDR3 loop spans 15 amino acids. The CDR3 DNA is TGTGCCAGCAGTTTGGCTAGCGGTACCTACAATGAGCAGTTCTTC. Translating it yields CASSLASGTYNEQFF.

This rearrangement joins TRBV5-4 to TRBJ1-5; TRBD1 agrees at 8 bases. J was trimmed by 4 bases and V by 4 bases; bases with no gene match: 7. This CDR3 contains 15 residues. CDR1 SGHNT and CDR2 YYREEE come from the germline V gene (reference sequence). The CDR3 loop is CASSAGQGRNQPQHF. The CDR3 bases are TGTGCCAGCAGCGCTGGACAGGGTAGGAATCAGCCCCAGCATTTT.

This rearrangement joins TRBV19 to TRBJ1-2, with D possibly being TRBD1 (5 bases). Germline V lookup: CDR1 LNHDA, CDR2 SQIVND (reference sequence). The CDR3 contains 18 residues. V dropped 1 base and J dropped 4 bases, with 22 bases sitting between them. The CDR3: CASSIVATGFVLGYGYTF. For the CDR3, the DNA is TGTGCCAGTAGTATAGTAGCCACAGGATTCGTCCTGGGCTATGGCTACACCTTC. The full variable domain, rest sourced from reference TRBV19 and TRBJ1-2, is DGGITQSPKYLFRKEGQNVTLSCEQNLNHDAMYWYRQDPGQGLRLIYYSQIVNDFQKGDIAEGYSVSREKKESFPLTVTSAQKNPTAFYLCASSIVATGFVLGYGYTFGSGTRLTVV.

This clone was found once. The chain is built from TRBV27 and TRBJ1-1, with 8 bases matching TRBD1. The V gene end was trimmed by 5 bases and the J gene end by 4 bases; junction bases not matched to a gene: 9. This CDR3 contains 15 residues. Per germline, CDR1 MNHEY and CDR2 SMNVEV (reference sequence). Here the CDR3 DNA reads TGTGCCAGCAGTCCCCGAGCCGGGACAGGCACTGAAGCTTTCTTT. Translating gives CASSPRAGTGTEAFF.

CDR3 in amino acids: CAISDFSDNTGELFF. For the CDR3, the DNA is TGTGCCATCAGTGATTTTAGCGATAACACCGGGGAGCTGTTTTTT. The rearrangement joins TRBV10-3 to TRBJ2-2, with a weak D call TRBD2 (5 bases). Germline V gene lookup returns CDR1 ENHRY and CDR2 SYGVKD. CDR3 length equals 15 residues. The V end was cut by 3 bases, the J end by 2 bases, with 10 bases between.

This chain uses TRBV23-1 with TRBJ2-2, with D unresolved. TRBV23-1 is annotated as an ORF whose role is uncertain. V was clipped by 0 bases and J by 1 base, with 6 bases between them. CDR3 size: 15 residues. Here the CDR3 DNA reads TGCGCCAGCAGTCAATCGGCAGAGAACACCGGGGAGCTGTTTTTT. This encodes CASSQSAENTGELFF.

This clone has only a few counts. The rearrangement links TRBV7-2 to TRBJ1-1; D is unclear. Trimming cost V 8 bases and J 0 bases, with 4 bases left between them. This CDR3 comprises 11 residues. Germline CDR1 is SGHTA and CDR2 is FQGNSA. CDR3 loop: CASGVNTEAFF. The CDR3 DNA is TGTGCCAGCGGGGTGAACACTGAAGCTTTCTTT.